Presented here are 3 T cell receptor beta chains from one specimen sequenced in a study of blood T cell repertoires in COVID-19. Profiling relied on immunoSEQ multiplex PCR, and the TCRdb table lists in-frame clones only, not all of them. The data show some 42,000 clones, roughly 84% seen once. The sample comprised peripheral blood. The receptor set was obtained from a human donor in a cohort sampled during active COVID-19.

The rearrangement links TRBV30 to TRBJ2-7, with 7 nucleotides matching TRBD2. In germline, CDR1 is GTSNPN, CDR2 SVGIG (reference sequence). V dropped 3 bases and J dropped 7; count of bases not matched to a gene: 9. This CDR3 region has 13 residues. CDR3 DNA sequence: TGTGCCTGGAGGGGGGGGAAAAGGGGAGAGCAGTACTTC. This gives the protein CAWRGGKRGEQYF.

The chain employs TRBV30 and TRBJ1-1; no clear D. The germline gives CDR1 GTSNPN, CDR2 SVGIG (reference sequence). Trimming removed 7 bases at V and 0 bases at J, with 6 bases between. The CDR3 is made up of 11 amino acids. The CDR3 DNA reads TGTGCCTCCTCAGTGAACACTGAAGCTTTCTTT. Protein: CASSVNTEAFF.

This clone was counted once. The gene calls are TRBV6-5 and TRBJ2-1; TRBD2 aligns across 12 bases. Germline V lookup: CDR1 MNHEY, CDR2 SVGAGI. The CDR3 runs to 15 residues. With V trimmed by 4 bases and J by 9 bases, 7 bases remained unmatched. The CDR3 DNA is TGTGCCAGCAGTTTTCTAGCGGGGGGGCGAAGTGAGCAGTTCTTC. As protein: CASSFLAGGRSEQFF.